Listed below are T cell receptor beta chains from one sample, sequenced in a study of cytomegalovirus exposure and HLA in healthy donors. Using immunoSEQ multiplex PCR, the repertoire was profiled, and TCRdb retains in-frame clones only, with some absent. The repertoire includes 150,000 or so clones, around 80% of them detected once, and 5% to 6.5% sits in the top ten. The sample taken for sequencing was PBMCs. The receptors derive from a man aged 30-40 years in good health and CMV-seropositive. Each CDR3 is given with its conserved first and last residue. Fields, in order: D gene, J gene, clone size, V gene, CDR3 protein, CDR3 DNA. A D gene is named only where the DNA matches it firmly. Some rows have no size entry. The others give once, few or many, or a class for an expanded clone.

TRBD2 | TRBJ2-7 | - | TRBV6-5 | CASSRGTSGTYEQYF | TGTGCCAGCAGTCGAGGGACTAGCGGGACCTACGAGCAGTACTTC
TRBD1 | TRBJ2-1 | - | TRBV6-5 | CASSYGQGHEQFF | TGTGCCAGCAGTTACGGACAGGGCCATGAGCAGTTCTTC
- | TRBJ2-2 | - | TRBV7-9 | CASSLGTDDTGELFF | TGTGCCAGCAGCTTAGGGACAGATGACACCGGGGAGCTGTTTTTT
TRBD1 | TRBJ2-5 | - | TRBV5-1 | CASSLAGTGQETQYF | TGCGCCAGCAGCTTGGCCGGGACAGGGCAAGAGACCCAGTACTTC
TRBD1 | TRBJ2-7 | - | TRBV11-2 | CASSSLRDRPPYEQYF | TGTGCCAGCAGCTCGCTCCGGGACAGACCCCCCTACGAGCAGTACTTC
- | TRBJ2-1 | - | TRBV11-2 | CASSLPRAGRVAEQFF | TGTGCCAGCAGCCTACCGCGGGCGGGACGTGTCGCTGAGCAGTTCTTC
TRBD1 | TRBJ1-5 | - | TRBV2 | CASSDPGQGEKQPQHF | TGTGCCAGCAGTGACCCGGGACAGGGTGAGAAGCAGCCCCAGCATTTT
- | TRBJ2-7 | - | TRBV5-1 | CASSLGSAGSYEQYF | TGCGCCAGCAGCTTGGGATCAGCGGGCTCCTACGAGCAGTACTTC
TRBD1 | TRBJ1-2 | - | TRBV28 | CASRTGGIYGYTF | TGTGCCAGCAGAACAGGGGGTATCTATGGCTACACCTTC
TRBD1 | TRBJ1-5 | - | TRBV30 | CAWSVGTVNQPQHF | TGTGCCTGGAGTGTAGGGACAGTAAATCAGCCCCAGCATTTT
- | TRBJ2-1 | - | TRBV7-9 | CASRSESSYNEQFF | TGTGCCAGCAGAAGCGAAAGCTCCTACAATGAGCAGTTCTTC
TRBD2 | TRBJ2-5 | - | TRBV5-4 | CASKRGQQETQYF | TGTGCCAGCAAGCGGGGCCAACAAGAGACCCAGTACTTC
TRBD1 | TRBJ1-5 | - | TRBV7-2 | CASSLQGGHQPQHF | TGTGCCAGCAGCTTGCAGGGGGGACATCAGCCCCAGCATTTT
TRBD1 | TRBJ1-1 | - | TRBV29-1 | CSVRDRGSAGVSNTEAFF | TGCAGCGTCCGGGACAGGGGGTCCGCGGGGGTCTCGAACACTGAAGCTTTCTTT
TRBD1 | TRBJ1-1 | - | TRBV9 | CASSVGVTGLNTEAFF | TGTGCCAGCAGCGTAGGAGTGACAGGGCTGAACACTGAAGCTTTCTTT
TRBD1 | TRBJ1-2 | - | TRBV9 | CASSRDRGIYGYTF | TGTGCCAGCAGCCGGGACAGGGGAATCTATGGCTACACCTTC
- | TRBJ1-6 | - | TRBV6-1 | CASSEAGGVGSPLHF | TGTGCCAGCAGTGAAGCTGGAGGGGTAGGTTCACCCCTCCACTTT
- | TRBJ1-4 | once | TRBV5-4 | CASSHARDRSVGEKLFF | TGTGCCAGCAGCCACGCTAGAGACAGGAGCGTGGGGGAAAAACTGTTTTTT
TRBD1 | TRBJ2-1 | - | TRBV4-3 | CASSQDPVGQGDNEQFF | TGCGCCAGCAGCCAAGATCCGGTGGGACAGGGAGACAATGAGCAGTTCTTC
TRBD1 | TRBJ2-7 | - | TRBV2 | CASSVTGNLREQYF | TGTGCCAGCAGTGTGACAGGGAACCTCCGCGAGCAGTACTTC
- | TRBJ1-4 | - | TRBV15 | CATSRDRGEKLFF | TGTGCCACCAGCAGAGATCGGGGAGAAAAACTGTTTTTT
- | TRBJ2-7 | once | TRBV19 | CASSIDTDYEQYF | TGTGCCAGTAGTATAGATACAGACTACGAGCAGTACTTC